The next 6 T cell receptor beta chains were all read from a single sample in a study of CD8+ T cells in alopecia areata. Extraction and reverse transcription of RNA yielded cDNA as the sequencing template. Generated by immunoSEQ multiplex PCR, the TCRdb table keeps only in-frame clones and is missing some. The sample has over 120,000 clones; 50% to 65% are singletons. Specified treatment: oral pan-JAK inhibitor, 5-10 mg twice daily. The material was CD8+ T cells sorted from blood, obtained at week 4, from a patient treated with tofacitinib. The receptors were gathered from a human donor with alopecia areata.

The chain has TRBV20-1 and TRBJ1-2; D remains unclear. The CDR3 loop spans 9 amino acids. Trimming left V 7 bases short and J 7 bases short, with 7 bases between. Germline CDR1 is DFQATT and CDR2 is SNEGSKA (reference sequence). The CDR3 DNA reads TGCAGTGTCTGGGGTGGCTACACCTTC. Translation gives CSVWGGYTF.

This chain uses TRBV27 with TRBJ2-3; 7 positions match TRBD2. The CDR3 length is 15 residues. The V gene's germline CDR1 is MNHEY and CDR2 SMNVEV (reference sequence). Trimming took 7 bases from V and 6 from J; bases not matched to a gene: 13. The CDR3 DNA reads TGTGCCAGCACCACCGTCCAGCGGGGACTGGATACGCAGTATTTT. As protein: CASTTVQRGLDTQYF.

As DNA, the CDR3 is TGTGCCTGGAGCGAACAGATCAATCAGCCCCAGCATTTT. This gives the protein CAWSEQINQPQHF. The chain carries TRBV30 and TRBJ1-5; D is ambiguous. The V gene lost 3 bases and the J gene lost 3 bases, with 9 bases spanning the gap. The CDR3 has 13 residues. Germline V gene lookup returns CDR1 GTSNPN and CDR2 SVGIG (reference sequence).

The chain carries TRBV29-1 and TRBJ2-7; D possibly corresponds to TRBD1 (5 bases). This CDR3 is 13 amino acids long. V gave up 1 base and J gave up 2 bases, with 9 bases separating them. Germline lookup yields CDR1 SQVTM and CDR2 ANQGSEA. The CDR3 spells CSVEGTHTYEQYF. DNA for the CDR3: TGCAGCGTTGAAGGGACACACACCTACGAGCAGTACTTC.

This clone was detected once. V and J are TRBV7-8 and TRBJ2-5; D is undetermined. Germline V gene sequence: CDR1 SGHVS, CDR2 FQNEAQ. Trimming took off 1 base at V and 2 bases at J, with 11 bases between the two ends. This CDR3 contains 15 residues. CDR3 region: CASSLGPEQQETQYF. CDR3 sequence (DNA): TGTGCCAGCAGCTTAGGTCCTGAACAGCAAGAGACCCAGTACTTC.

The V and J genes are TRBV4-1 and TRBJ1-1; the D gene is possibly TRBD1 (6 bases). The CDR3 has 14 residues. Germline CDR1 reads MGHRA; CDR2 reads YSYEKL. The V end lost 1 base, the J end lost 4 bases, and 10 bases lay between the germline ends. The CDR3 is CASSQVRGLTEAFF. Written as DNA, the CDR3 is TGCGCCAGCAGCCAAGTCAGGGGTCTCACTGAAGCTTTCTTT.